This is a list of T cell receptor beta chains from one sample in a study of cytotoxic CD8 clonotypes in ibrutinib-treated CLL. Sequencing was performed with immunoSEQ multiplex PCR; in TCRdb, only in-frame clones are kept and a portion is missing. This table holds about 68,000 clones, about two thirds found once. Sequences were derived from PBMCs, sampled after 12 months of ibrutinib treatment. Every receptor here comes from a human donor with chronic lymphocytic leukemia. CDR3s include the opening cysteine and the closing phenylalanine or tryptophan. D genes are given only for firm matches. Rows give clone size only sometimes, using once, few, many, or a class for an expanded clone.

clone size	CDR3 length	D gene	V gene	J gene	CDR3 DNA	CDR3 protein
-	14	-	TRBV6-6	TRBJ1-3	TGTGCCAGCAGTTACTGGCCAGGGGGAAACACCATATATTTT	CASSYWPGGNTIYF
-	18	TRBD1	TRBV14	TRBJ2-5	TGTGCCAGCAGCCAAGCCCAGAGGTCGGACAGGGCACAAGAGACCCAGTACTTC	CASSQAQRSDRAQETQYF
few	13	-	TRBV27	TRBJ1-5	TGTGCCAGCAGTATCAACAGCAATCAGCCCCAGCATTTT	CASSINSNQPQHF
-	16	-	TRBV18	TRBJ1-5	TGTGCCAGCTCACCACGTAGCACAGGGCGGCGACAGCCCCAGCATTTT	CASSPRSTGRRQPQHF
-	12	-	TRBV7-2	TRBJ2-3	TGTGCCAGCAGCCACGTCAGGGGTCCGCAGTATTTT	CASSHVRGPQYF
-	13	-	TRBV4-1	TRBJ2-7	TGCGCCAGCAGCCAAGATGTTGGGGACGAGCAGTACTTC	CASSQDVGDEQYF
-	15	-	TRBV7-8	TRBJ1-6	TGTGCCAGCAGCTACTCCGGGACAAATAATTCACCCCTCCACTTT	CASSYSGTNNSPLHF
-	15	TRBD1	TRBV15	TRBJ1-1	TGTGCCACCAGCAGACAAGACAGGGGTAACACTGAAGCTTTCTTT	CATSRQDRGNTEAFF
-	12	-	TRBV10-3	TRBJ1-3	TGTGCCATCCGCCCCTCTGGAAACACCATATATTTT	CAIRPSGNTIYF
-	13	-	TRBV6-5	TRBJ1-2	TGTGCCAGCAGTTACCAAGGGCCCTATGGCTACACCTTC	CASSYQGPYGYTF
-	14	TRBD1	TRBV4-3	TRBJ1-2	TGCGCCAGCAGCCAACAAGGACAGGGTTATGGCTACACCTTC	CASSQQGQGYGYTF
-	15	-	TRBV5-1	TRBJ2-5	TGCGCCAGCAGCTTGTCGGGGCAGCTCCAAGAGACCCAGTACTTC	CASSLSGQLQETQYF
few	11	-	TRBV20-1	TRBJ2-5	TGCAGGGCAGACAGCCAAGAGACCCAGTACTTC	CRADSQETQYF
-	15	TRBD1	TRBV4-2	TRBJ1-2	TGTGCCAGCAGCCCTGAACCGGGACAGGGCTATGGCTACACCTTC	CASSPEPGQGYGYTF
few	18	-	TRBV4-3	TRBJ2-7	TGCGCCAGCAGCCAAGCCCCGCGGATTAACCGGGGGACCTACGAGCAGTACTTC	CASSQAPRINRGTYEQYF
-	16	-	TRBV9	TRBJ2-7	TGTGCCAGCAGCGCTGGACAGAGCCCCGTCTCCTACGAGCAGTACTTC	CASSAGQSPVSYEQYF
few	15	TRBD1	TRBV6-5	TRBJ2-7	TGTGCCAGCAGTTCCCTCGGACAGGGGCTGTACGAGCAGTACTTC	CASSSLGQGLYEQYF
few	20	TRBD2	TRBV6-1	TRBJ2-4	TGTGCCAGCAGTGAATTGTCGGGGGGAACCATGAGACTAGCCAAAAACATTCAGTACTTC	CASSELSGGTMRLAKNIQYF
-	14	-	TRBV6-5	TRBJ2-7	TGTGCCAGCAGCCACGAAGGGGGGGACTACGAGCAGTACTTC	CASSHEGGDYEQYF
-	17	TRBD1	TRBV4-2	TRBJ1-2	TGTGCCAGCAGCCCCTCGGGAATTGACAGGGGGTCCTATGGCTACACCTTC	CASSPSGIDRGSYGYTF
few	15	TRBD2	TRBV2	TRBJ2-1	TGTGCCAGCACGGTTGGTCTAGCGGGGTACAATGAGCAGTTCTTC	CASTVGLAGYNEQFF
-	13	TRBD1	TRBV18	TRBJ1-2	TGTGCCAGCTCACAGGGACAGACTGCTGGCTACACCTTC	CASSQGQTAGYTF
-	15	TRBD2	TRBV9	TRBJ2-1	TGTGCCAGCAGCGCAGGCGGGGGTGGTTACAATGAGCAGTTCTTC	CASSAGGGGYNEQFF
-	14	-	TRBV2	TRBJ2-7	TGTGCCAGCAGTTCCGTCAGGAGCTCCTACGAGCAGTACTTC	CASSSVRSSYEQYF
-	13	TRBD2	TRBV5-1	TRBJ2-5	TGCGCCAGCAGCCCGGGCGGGGGGGAGACCCAGTACTTC	CASSPGGGETQYF
-	14	-	TRBV6-6	TRBJ2-1	TGTGCCAGCAGTTACTCTGCGCCCCGGGATGAGCAGTTCTTC	CASSYSAPRDEQFF
-	14	-	TRBV1	TRBJ2-3	TGCACCAGCAGCCAAGACGGGACGGAAGATACGCAGTATTTT	CTSSQDGTEDTQYF
-	13	-	TRBV5-1	TRBJ2-7	TGCGCCAGCAGGGCAGGGGACATTTACGAGCAGTACTTC	CASRAGDIYEQYF
once	12	-	TRBV6-1	TRBJ1-2	TGTGCCAGCATCACCGGATACTATGGCTACACCTTC	CASITGYYGYTF
-	15	TRBD1	TRBV2	TRBJ1-4	TGTGCCAGCACGGGACAGGGGGCAACTAATGAAAAACTGTTTTTT	CASTGQGATNEKLFF
few	12	TRBD2	TRBV19	TRBJ2-3	TGTGCCAGTAGTACCCCGGGACTAGAGCAGTATTTT	CASSTPGLEQYF
-	16	-	TRBV7-9	TRBJ1-4	TGTGCCAGCAGCCGGGGCCTAAGGACCGGGGTGGAAAAACTGTTTTTT	CASSRGLRTGVEKLFF
-	14	-	TRBV6-1	TRBJ1-1	TGTGCCAGCAGTGAAGTCAGATGGAACACTGAAGCTTTCTTT	CASSEVRWNTEAFF
-	15	-	TRBV7-2	TRBJ2-3	TGTGCCAGCAGCTTGAGGAGGGCTAGCACAGATACGCAGTATTTT	CASSLRRASTDTQYF
-	18	TRBD2	TRBV4-1	TRBJ2-3	TGCGCCAGCAGCCAAGAAAGCCTAGCGGGGGGCGTGCCTTATACGCAGTATTTT	CASSQESLAGGVPYTQYF
-	16	TRBD1	TRBV5-4	TRBJ2-5	TGTGCCAGCAGCCGTGAGGGGGCGCAACGACAAGAGACCCAGTACTTC	CASSREGAQRQETQYF
few	16	TRBD2	TRBV7-2	TRBJ2-5	TGTGCCAGCAGCTTAGAAACCAGCGGGGGGGCCGGGACCCAGTACTTC	CASSLETSGGAGTQYF
-	15	TRBD2	TRBV7-3	TRBJ2-3	TGTGCCAGCAGCCCCGGGACTAGTATAACAGATACGCAGTATTTT	CASSPGTSITDTQYF
-	14	-	TRBV29-1	TRBJ1-2	TGCAGCGTTGAGCAAGGACGCAAGGACTATGGCTACACCTTC	CSVEQGRKDYGYTF
few	14	-	TRBV7-9	TRBJ1-4	TGTGCCAGCAGCCCGTACCCGGACAACCCAAAACTGTTTTTT	CASSPYPDNPKLFF
-	15	-	TRBV5-4	TRBJ2-2	TGTGCCAGCAGCTTGGGACAACTGAACACCGGGGAGCTGTTTTTT	CASSLGQLNTGELFF
many	17	-	TRBV5-1	TRBJ2-2	TGCGCCAGCAGCTTGGAAAGCGTCCAACGGGGCACCGGGGAGCTGTTTTTT	CASSLESVQRGTGELFF
-	14	-	TRBV12-5	TRBJ2-4	TGTGCTAGTGGTTTGGTACCGCTGGAACACTTTCAGTACTTC	CASGLVPLEHFQYF
-	16	TRBD1	TRBV9	TRBJ1-6	TGTGCCAGCAGCCGTGACAGGGCCGCCTATAATTCACCCCTCCACTTT	CASSRDRAAYNSPLHF
-	13	-	TRBV27	TRBJ1-2	TGTGCCAGCGGATTTAGTGGGGGCGATGGCTACACCTTC	CASGFSGGDGYTF
-	13	-	TRBV28	TRBJ2-2	TGTGCCAGTTGTCAGGGGAACACCGGGGAGCTGTTTTTT	CASCQGNTGELFF
-	16	-	TRBV5-4	TRBJ1-5	TGTGCCAGCAGCCAAGGGCCGCATGCCCTCAATCAGCCCCAGCATTTT	CASSQGPHALNQPQHF
-	16	TRBD1	TRBV28	TRBJ2-7	TGTGCCAGCAGTTCCCGGGACAGGGGGAGCTCCTACGAGCAGTACTTC	CASSSRDRGSSYEQYF
-	13	-	TRBV13	TRBJ2-7	TGTGCCAGCAGCTTACGTTCGGTATACGAGCAGTACTTC	CASSLRSVYEQYF
-	14	-	TRBV6-1	TRBJ2-2	TGTGCCAGCACGTCCGGAGGGAACACCGGGGAGCTGTTTTTT	CASTSGGNTGELFF
-	14	-	TRBV7-7	TRBJ2-1	TGTGCCAGCAGCGCCGCGGGAACCTACAATGAGCAGTTCTTC	CASSAAGTYNEQFF
-	16	TRBD2	TRBV11-2	TRBJ2-3	TGTGCCAGCAGCCGGACGACTAGCGGGGGAACAGATACGCAGTATTTT	CASSRTTSGGTDTQYF
-	15	TRBD1	TRBV29-1	TRBJ1-2	TGCAGCGTTGCCGGCAGAGTCGGGACAGTCGATGGCTACACCTTC	CSVAGRVGTVDGYTF
-	13	-	TRBV30	TRBJ2-7	TGTGCCTGGAGTGTACTCCAGACCTACGAGCAGTACTTC	CAWSVLQTYEQYF
once	18	TRBD1	TRBV7-2	TRBJ2-1	TGTGCCAGCAGCTTAGTCGCAGGGGGCAGAAGCTCCTACAATGAGCAGTTCTTC	CASSLVAGGRSSYNEQFF
-	15	-	TRBV6-5	TRBJ1-5	TGTGCCAGCAGTTACACTAGGGATAGCAATCAGCCCCAGCATTTT	CASSYTRDSNQPQHF
-	17	-	TRBV21-1	TRBJ1-5	TGTGCCAGCAGCAATGGGACAGGGGAAGTTGCAAATCAGCCCCAGCATTTT	CASSNGTGEVANQPQHF
once	14	-	TRBV11-3	TRBJ1-1	TGTGCCAGCAGCTCCGCTACGGGGAACACTGAAGCTTTCTTT	CASSSATGNTEAFF